The 22 T cell receptor beta chains listed next were all sequenced from one sample in a study of blood T cell repertoires in COVID-19. Profiled with immunoSEQ multiplex PCR; TCRdb holds only in-frame clones, not every one. The sample holds more than 250,000 clones, 80% to 90% seen once. Specimen: peripheral blood. The receptors shown here come from a man in his fifties or sixties with active or convalescent COVID-19.

The chain joins TRBV7-3 to TRBJ1-1; weak D call: TRBD1 (5 bases). The germline V and J ends were trimmed by 2 bases and 8 bases, with 15 bases remaining between them. Germline CDR1 reads SGHTA; CDR2 reads FQGTGA. The CDR3 extends over 14 amino acids. The CDR3 DNA is TGTGCCAGCAGCTTAGGAGGGGCGGGTTTCGAAGCTTTCTTT. Amino acids: CASSLGGAGFEAFF.

The chain is built from TRBV28 and TRBJ2-5, with 9 bases that match TRBD1. This CDR3 has 13 amino acids. The germline V gene encodes CDR1 MDHEN and CDR2 SYDVKM. J was trimmed by 6 bases and V by 6 bases; bases with no gene match: 5. CDR3 nucleotides: TGTGCCAGCAGCTTGACAGGGGGAAAGACCCAGTACTTC. It is translated as CASSLTGGKTQYF.

The chain is built from TRBV5-4 and TRBJ2-7; 12 bases fit TRBD2. This CDR3 has 15 residues. Trimming at V came to 4 bases and at J to 2 bases, leaving 4 bases not matched to a gene. Germline CDR1 reads SGHNT; CDR2 reads YYREEE (reference sequence). The CDR3 DNA reads as TGTGCCAGCAGCCCCGGACTAGCGGGGACCTACGAGCAGTACTTC. This codes for CASSPGLAGTYEQYF. Full variable domain (outside the CDR3, taken from reference TRBV5-4 and TRBJ2-7): ETGVTQSPTHLIKTRGQQVTLRCSSQSGHNTVSWYQQALGQGPQFIFQYYREEENGRGNFPPRFSGLQFPNYSSELNVNALELDDSALYLCASSPGLAGTYEQYFGPGTRLTVT.

This clone has just a few counts. As DNA, the CDR3 is TGTGCCAGCAGCCAAGAGGGCCACGCCGGGGAGCTGTTTTTT. It codes for CASSQEGHAGELFF. This chain uses TRBV3-1 (or the pseudogene TRBV3-2) with TRBJ2-2; D uncertain. The germline V gene has CDR1 LGHDT and CDR2 YNNKEL (reference sequence). Trimming cost V 0 bases and J 6 bases, with 8 bases left between them. The CDR3 sequence is 14 residues long.

The J gene is TRBJ2-5, the V gene TRBV7-2, with a possible D match to TRBD1 (6 bases). CDR1 is SGHTA, CDR2 FQGNSA, per germline. The CDR3 sequence is 14 residues long. Trimming pared 2 bases from V and 1 base from J, leaving 8 bases between. Written as DNA, the CDR3 is TGTGCCAGCAGCTTACGGACAGCCCAAGAGACCCAGTACTTC. This encodes CASSLRTAQETQYF.

The chain recombines TRBV5-1 with TRBJ2-5; TRBD2 matches 13 bases. The CDR3 has 17 residues. Germline assignment: CDR1 SGHRS and CDR2 YFSETQ. The junction had 4 bases not matched to a gene; V was cut back by 0 bases and J by 2 bases. The CDR3 sequence: CASSLGLAGGTQETQYF. Here the CDR3 DNA reads TGCGCCAGCAGCTTGGGACTAGCGGGAGGTACTCAAGAGACCCAGTACTTC.

The chain uses TRBV7-8 and TRBJ2-7; 10 nucleotides align to TRBD1. V lost 2 bases to trimming and J lost 4 bases; unmatched junction nucleotides: 20. Germline V CDR1 and CDR2: SGHVS, FQNEAQ. The CDR3 runs to 20 residues. CDR3 residues: CASSLFIVKDLTGGQYEQYF. CDR3 DNA: TGTGCCAGCAGCTTATTTATTGTTAAGGATCTGACAGGGGGCCAGTACGAGCAGTACTTC.

This clone was seen a single time. The chain is built from TRBV6-5 and TRBJ2-1; no reliable D call. The CDR3 sequence is 16 residues long. CDR1 is MNHEY and CDR2 is SVGAGI in the germline V gene. V lost 2 bases, J lost 0 bases, and 11 bases lay in between. The CDR3 region is CASSYAVWSSYNEQFF. CDR3 nucleotides: TGTGCCAGCAGTTACGCAGTGTGGAGCTCCTACAATGAGCAGTTCTTC.

V and J are TRBV28 and TRBJ1-1, with D maybe TRBD1 (6 bases). In germline, CDR1 is MDHEN, CDR2 SYDVKM. This CDR3 contains 12 residues. With 10 bases removed from V and 2 bases from J, the gap between germline ends came to 11 bases. The DNA for the CDR3 is TGTGCCACAGGGGCCCATAACACTGAAGCTTTCTTT. This translates into CATGAHNTEAFF.

The chain links TRBV5-1 to TRBJ2-5; D unclear. Germline V gene sequence: CDR1 SGHRS, CDR2 YFSETQ. V was clipped by 0 bases and J by 2 bases, with 5 bases between them. This CDR3 has 13 residues. The CDR3 DNA is TGCGCCAGCAGCTTGGTGACACAAGAGACCCAGTACTTC. It is translated as CASSLVTQETQYF.

The chain combines TRBV4-1 with TRBJ1-6; no reliable D call. Trimming stripped 2 bases from V and 8 bases from J, with 13 bases between. The germline CDR1 and CDR2 sequences are MGHRA and YSYEKL. This CDR3 region has 15 residues. As DNA, the CDR3 is TGCGCCAGCAGCCAATCGGGAGTACTGGATTCACCCCTCCACTTT. Its protein product is CASSQSGVLDSPLHF.

This sequence joins TRBV5-1 and TRBJ2-7, with 8 positions matching TRBD1. This CDR3 has 14 residues. V lost 4 bases, J lost 2 bases, and 5 bases stayed unmatched. The germline CDR1 and CDR2 sequences are SGHRS and YFSETQ. Here the CDR3 DNA reads TGCGCCAGCAGCAGGGGACAGGCTACCTACGAGCAGTACTTC. Protein product: CASSRGQATYEQYF.

J is TRBJ1-4 and V is TRBV9; D remains unclear. V lost 3 bases, J lost 2 bases, and 8 bases lay in between. This CDR3 contains 14 residues. Per germline, CDR1 SGDLS and CDR2 YYNGEE. The CDR3 is CASSGGSTNEKLFF. DNA for the CDR3: TGTGCCAGCAGCGGTGGGAGTACTAATGAAAAACTGTTTTTT.

The chain uses TRBV6-1 and TRBJ2-1, with 7 bases aligning to TRBD2. In germline, CDR1 is MNHNS, CDR2 SASEGT. The V gene end was trimmed by 2 bases and the J gene end by 7 bases; junction bases not matched to a gene: 11. The CDR3 is 16 amino acids. CDR3 in amino acids: CASSEYLAGVGNEQFF. CDR3 nucleotide sequence: TGTGCCAGCAGTGAATATTTGGCGGGAGTGGGGAATGAGCAGTTCTTC.

The chain uses TRBV29-1 and TRBJ1-1, with D possibly being TRBD1 (6 bases). In germline, CDR1 is SQVTM, CDR2 ANQGSEA. This CDR3 is 14 amino acids long. The ends were cut back, 7 bases at V and 1 base at J, with 16 bases in the middle. CDR3: CSAKTRGGNTEAFF. CDR3 nucleotides: TGCAGCGCGAAGACCAGGGGCGGGAACACTGAAGCTTTCTTT.

The gene calls are TRBV5-6 and TRBJ2-7; a weak D match, TRBD2 (5 bases). This CDR3 contains 14 residues. V gave up 0 bases and J gave up 6 bases, with 13 bases separating them. Germline loops: CDR1 SGHDT, CDR2 YYEEEE. CDR3: CASSLGEPPPEQYF. CDR3 DNA: TGTGCCAGCAGCTTGGGGGAGCCTCCTCCCGAGCAGTACTTC.

The rearrangement links TRBV7-9 to TRBJ2-5; TRBD1 matches at 7 bases. CDR1 SEHNR and CDR2 FQNEAQ come from the germline V gene (reference sequence). The CDR3 loop spans 14 amino acids. The trim removed 1 base at V and 6 bases at J, leaving 5 bases unmatched. The CDR3 sequence is CASSLERGLKTQYF. The CDR3 DNA reads as TGTGCCAGCAGCTTAGAGAGGGGGCTAAAGACCCAGTACTTC.

The chain carries TRBV7-3 and TRBJ2-5, with 8 positions matching TRBD2. The germline V gene encodes CDR1 SGHTA and CDR2 FQGTGA. The CDR3 spans 15 residues. V trimming: 2 bases; J trimming: 0 bases; junction bases outside the gene matches: 2. The CDR3 loop is CASSLGGGYQETQYF. In DNA form, the CDR3 reads TGTGCCAGCAGCTTAGGCGGGGGGTACCAAGAGACCCAGTACTTC.

The V and J genes are TRBV4-1 and TRBJ2-3, with D tentatively TRBD1 (6 bases). The CDR3 has 15 residues. Trimming cost V 1 base and J 2 bases, with 10 bases left between them. Looked up from germline, CDR1 is MGHRA and CDR2 is YSYEKL. The CDR3 is CASSQADRITDTQYF. The CDR3 nucleotides are TGCGCCAGCAGCCAAGCAGACAGGATCACAGATACGCAGTATTTT.

The genes are TRBV6-2 or TRBV6-3 and TRBJ2-1; D not resolved. The CDR3 is made up of 11 amino acids. Germline values: CDR1 MNHEY, CDR2 SVGEGT. Trimming pared 4 bases from V and 12 bases from J, leaving 10 bases between. In DNA form, the CDR3 reads TGTGCCAGCAGTTCCATGGGCCGGCAGTTCTTC. The encoded protein is CASSSMGRQFF.

As concerns this clone: Other DNA sequences from this sample encode an identical CDR3 as well. The CDR3 spells CASSPPSSYEQYF. CDR3 coding DNA: TGTGCCAGCTCACCACCGTCGTCCTACGAGCAGTACTTC. V gene TRBV18 combines with J gene TRBJ2-7; the D is unclear. Trimming took 0 bases from V and 1 from J, leaving 4 bases between them. This CDR3 spans 13 amino acids. Germline values: CDR1 KGHSH, CDR2 LQKENI.

This clone was recorded once. The J gene is TRBJ2-3, the V gene TRBV19; 7 positions agree with TRBD1. The ends lost 9 bases at V and 4 bases at J; junction bases unmatched: 13. Germline V lookup: CDR1 LNHDA, CDR2 SQIVND (reference sequence). The CDR3 runs to 15 residues. CDR3 bases: TGTGCCAGCCGCCCTCCATTACAGGGGTCAGATACGCAGTATTTT. Translating it yields CASRPPLQGSDTQYF.